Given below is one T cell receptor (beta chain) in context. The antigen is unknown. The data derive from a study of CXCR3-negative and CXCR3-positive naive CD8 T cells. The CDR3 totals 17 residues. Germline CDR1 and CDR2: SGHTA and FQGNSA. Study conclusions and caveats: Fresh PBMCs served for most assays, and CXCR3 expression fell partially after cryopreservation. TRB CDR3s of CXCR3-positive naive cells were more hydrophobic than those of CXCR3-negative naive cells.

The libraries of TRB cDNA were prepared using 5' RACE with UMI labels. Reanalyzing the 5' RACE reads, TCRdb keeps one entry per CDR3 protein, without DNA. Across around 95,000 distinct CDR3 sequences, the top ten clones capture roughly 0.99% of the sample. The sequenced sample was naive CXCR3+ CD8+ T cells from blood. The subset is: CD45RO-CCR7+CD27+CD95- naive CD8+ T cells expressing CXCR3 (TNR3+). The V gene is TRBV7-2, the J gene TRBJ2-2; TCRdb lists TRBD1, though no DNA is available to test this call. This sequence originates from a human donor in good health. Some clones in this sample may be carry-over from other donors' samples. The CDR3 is CASSLHLGQPNTGELFF.